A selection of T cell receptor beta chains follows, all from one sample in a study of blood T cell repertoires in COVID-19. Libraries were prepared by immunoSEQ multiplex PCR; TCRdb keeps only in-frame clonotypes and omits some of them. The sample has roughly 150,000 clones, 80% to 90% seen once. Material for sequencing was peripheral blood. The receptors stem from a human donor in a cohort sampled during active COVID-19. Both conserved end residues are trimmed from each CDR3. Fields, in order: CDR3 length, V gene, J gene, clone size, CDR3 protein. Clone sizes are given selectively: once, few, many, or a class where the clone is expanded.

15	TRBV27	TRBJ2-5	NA	ASSPLRDRGSYETQY
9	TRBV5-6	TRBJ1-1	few	ASSAGGDDF
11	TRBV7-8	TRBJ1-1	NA	ASSLDSNTEAF
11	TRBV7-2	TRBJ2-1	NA	ASSFLDYNEQF
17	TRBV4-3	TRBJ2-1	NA	ASSQDHPMLAGEMDEQF
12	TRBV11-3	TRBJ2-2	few	ASSFGGNTGELF
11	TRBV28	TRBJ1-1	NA	ASRPTGDTEAF
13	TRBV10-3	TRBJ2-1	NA	AISDPGQQRGEQF
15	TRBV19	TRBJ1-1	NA	ASSILRQGRGDTEAF
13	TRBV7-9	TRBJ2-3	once	ASSPPGIRTDTQY
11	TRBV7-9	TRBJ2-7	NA	ASSATGTGEQY
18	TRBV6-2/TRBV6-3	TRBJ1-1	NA	ASSYLGTGFMGSVNTEAF
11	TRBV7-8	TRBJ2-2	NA	ASSLGRTGELF
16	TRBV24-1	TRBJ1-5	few	ATSDRDRASLGNQPQH
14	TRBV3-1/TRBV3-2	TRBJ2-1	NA	ASSQDLGSSYNEQF
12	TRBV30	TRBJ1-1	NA	AWSALGGHTEAF
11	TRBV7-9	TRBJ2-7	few	ASEDRTSYEQY
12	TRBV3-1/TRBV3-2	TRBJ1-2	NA	ASSQSRSPGGYT
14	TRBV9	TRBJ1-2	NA	ASSPITGTMNYGYT
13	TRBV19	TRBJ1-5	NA	ASNTGTGGYQPQH
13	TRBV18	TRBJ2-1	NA	ASSPLAGGDVEQF
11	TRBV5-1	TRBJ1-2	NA	ASSFGSNYGYT
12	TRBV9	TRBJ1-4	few	ASLRGATNEKLF
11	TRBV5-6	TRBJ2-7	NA	ASSLPSSYEQY
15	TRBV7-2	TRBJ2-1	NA	ASSSPKRALRDNEQF